This note documents a single T cell receptor beta chain sequence. The antigen is undetermined. This CDR3 is built from 12 residues. V dropped 5 bases and J dropped 10; count of bases not matched to a gene: 5. In germline, CDR1 is SGHTA, CDR2 FQGTGA. TCRdb's table, derived via immunoSEQ multiplex PCR, lists solely in-frame clones and lacks some. This sample has some 43,000 clones, with more than 75% found just once. This entry is derived from a study of OX40 agonist ivuxolimab in advanced cancers. The wider study: Every 2 weeks, patients got intravenous ivuxolimab at one of six dose levels (0.01-10 mg/kg).

Findings and caveats of the study: It was not determined which antigens were specifically recognized by the peripheral T cells that had undergone clonal expansion.

This receptor was taken from an adult with an advanced solid tumor such as melanoma, head and neck, liver or kidney cancer. Source: CD4+ or CD8+ T cells sorted from blood, taken in a trial of the OX40 agonist ivuxolimab. V usage is TRBV7-3 and J usage is TRBJ2-1; TRBD1 agrees at 7 bases. The CDR3 is CASSRTGQEQFF. The CDR3 DNA is TGTGCCAGCAGCCGGACAGGCCAGGAGCAGTTCTTC.